A selection of T cell receptor beta chains follows, all from one sample in a study of cytomegalovirus exposure and HLA in healthy donors. TCRdb keeps only in-frame clones here, not all; method: immunoSEQ multiplex PCR. The sample carries 140,000 to 150,000 clones, roughly 70% recorded once. The sequenced sample consisted of PBMCs. These TCRs come from a woman aged 40 to 50 in good health and CMV-seronegative. Each CDR3 is given with its conserved first and last residue. D genes are given only for firm matches. Clone size is given for some rows only: seen once, a few or many times, or a class if the clone is expanded.

CDR3 DNA,CDR3 protein,clone size,V gene,D gene,J gene
TGTGCCAGCAGTACCTACGCGGGACAGGGTGATGGCTACACCTTC,CASSTYAGQGDGYTF,once,TRBV28,TRBD1,TRBJ1-2
TGTGCCAGCAGGGGACAGGCTAACACCGGGGAGCTGTTTTTT,CASRGQANTGELFF,NA,TRBV2,TRBD1,TRBJ2-2
TGTGCCAGCAGTTACACGGAGAATTCACCCCTCCACTTT,CASSYTENSPLHF,NA,TRBV6-5,NA,TRBJ1-6
TGTGCCAGCAGTCTTTCTGGGGCCAACGTCCTGACTTTC,CASSLSGANVLTF,NA,TRBV25-1,NA,TRBJ2-6
TGTGCCAGTCTACCCGGGACAGGGAATCCTGAAGCTTTCTTT,CASLPGTGNPEAFF,NA,TRBV7-9,TRBD1,TRBJ1-1
TGTGCCTGGAGTGCGAAGAGATCCCCGGGTTATGGCTACACCTTC,CAWSAKRSPGYGYTF,once,TRBV30,NA,TRBJ1-2
TGCGCCAGCAGCTCCCCGGGAGTTGGGGCGGGGGGGCCGGTAGGGCGGAATGAGCAGTTCTTC,CASSSPGVGAGGPVGRNEQFF,NA,TRBV5-1,TRBD2,TRBJ2-1
TGTGCCAGCAGTCTAGGACTGGGAGGGGCGCTTGGCTACACCTTC,CASSLGLGGALGYTF,NA,TRBV28,NA,TRBJ1-2
TGCGCCAGCAGCCCCGCGGGGGTTCAAGAGACCCAGTACTTC,CASSPAGVQETQYF,NA,TRBV5-1,TRBD2,TRBJ2-5
TGTGCCAGCAGCCGGGACAGTTATTCACCCCTCCACTTT,CASSRDSYSPLHF,NA,TRBV7-6,TRBD1,TRBJ1-6
TGCGCCAGCAGCTTGGCCCAACTAGCGGGGTCTTTCTACGAGCAGTACTTC,CASSLAQLAGSFYEQYF,NA,TRBV5-1,TRBD2,TRBJ2-7
TGTGCCAGCAGCTCGAGGACTAGCGGGAGGGCCTACGAGCAGTACTTC,CASSSRTSGRAYEQYF,NA,TRBV7-9,TRBD2,TRBJ2-7
TGTGCCAGCGGACCCGGGGGCAATCAGCCCCAGCATTTT,CASGPGGNQPQHF,NA,TRBV6-1,NA,TRBJ1-5
TGTGCCAGCAGGATCCCGGGACTAGCGGGGGACAATGAGCAGTTCTTC,CASRIPGLAGDNEQFF,NA,TRBV28,TRBD2,TRBJ2-1
TGTGCCAGCAGCGTAGCCGGGACAGACTATGGCTACACCTTC,CASSVAGTDYGYTF,NA,TRBV9,TRBD1,TRBJ1-2
TGTGCCAGCAGCGAGGGACTAGCGGGGGTCAATGAGCAGTTCTTC,CASSEGLAGVNEQFF,NA,TRBV9,TRBD2,TRBJ2-1
TGTGCCAGCAGCTCAATTCTTCAGGGTGCCTACGAGCAGTACTTC,CASSSILQGAYEQYF,NA,TRBV5-5,NA,TRBJ2-7
TGCGCCAGTAGGACAGGGGGCATCCTATATGGCTACACCTTC,CASRTGGILYGYTF,NA,TRBV10-2,TRBD1,TRBJ1-2
TGTTCCAGCAGCTACACCCGGGACAGGGTGAACACTGAAGCTTTCTTT,CSSSYTRDRVNTEAFF,once,TRBV7-9,TRBD1,TRBJ1-1
TGCGCCATCCTCGGGGGGGAAAACGAGCAGTACTTC,CAILGGENEQYF,NA,TRBV10-1,TRBD2,TRBJ2-7
TGTGCCAGCAGCCGACAGGGCCTGAACACTGAAGCTTTCTTT,CASSRQGLNTEAFF,few,TRBV4-2,TRBD1,TRBJ1-1
TGTGCCAGCAGTACGAGCTCCTACGAGCAGTACTTC,CASSTSSYEQYF,once,TRBV27,NA,TRBJ2-7
TGTGCCAGCAAAATGGGACAGCCTAATGAAAAACTGTTTTTT,CASKMGQPNEKLFF,NA,TRBV2,TRBD1,TRBJ1-4
TGTGCCAGCAGCGTAGCAAGCACAGATACGCAGTATTTT,CASSVASTDTQYF,NA,TRBV9,NA,TRBJ2-3
TGTGCCAGCAGCGGACAGGGGGCCACTGAAGCTTTCTTT,CASSGQGATEAFF,NA,TRBV2,TRBD1,TRBJ1-1
TGTTCCAGCAGCTTAGGCCGAGCTGTTCAAGATACGCAGTATTTT,CSSSLGRAVQDTQYF,NA,TRBV7-9,NA,TRBJ2-3
TGCGCCAGCAGTGTCAGACAGGGCTACAATGAGCAGTTCTTC,CASSVRQGYNEQFF,NA,TRBV10-1,TRBD1,TRBJ2-1
TGTGCCAGCAGCTGGGCAGGGAATCTTGTCGAGCAGTACTTC,CASSWAGNLVEQYF,NA,TRBV14,NA,TRBJ2-7
TGTGCCAGCAGCCAAGATCTTATAGGCAGGGGGAATGAAAAACTGTTTTTT,CASSQDLIGRGNEKLFF,NA,TRBV4-2,TRBD1,TRBJ1-4
TGCAGCGTTGGAGGAATTGGCTACACCTTC,CSVGGIGYTF,NA,TRBV29-1,NA,TRBJ1-2
TGTGCCATCAGTGCGGGGAGCTCTGGAAACACCATATATTTT,CAISAGSSGNTIYF,NA,TRBV10-3,NA,TRBJ1-3
TGTGCCTGGAGTCCGGGGGGCTGGTACCAAGAGACCCAGTACTTC,CAWSPGGWYQETQYF,NA,TRBV30,NA,TRBJ2-5
TGTGCCAGCAGTGACTACAGGGGCCAAGAGACCCAGTACTTC,CASSDYRGQETQYF,NA,TRBV6-1,TRBD1,TRBJ2-5
TGTGCCAGCAGAGAACAGGGGGACACTTCAGGCTACACCTTC,CASREQGDTSGYTF,NA,TRBV6-1,TRBD1,TRBJ1-2
TGCGCCAGCAGTGAGTCGGTCTCGGGGTACGAGCAGTACTTC,CASSESVSGYEQYF,NA,TRBV10-1,NA,TRBJ2-7
TGTGCCAGCAGCCAAGATCTCCCTTTGACTAGCGGGGGGACCCACCAAGAGACCCAGTACTTC,CASSQDLPLTSGGTHQETQYF,NA,TRBV4-2,TRBD2,TRBJ2-5
TGCGCCAGCAGCCAAGATAATCTAGCGGGGGTGGCCAAAAACATTCAGTACTTC,CASSQDNLAGVAKNIQYF,NA,TRBV4-1,TRBD2,TRBJ2-4
TGTGCCAGCAGCCAAGGGCCACCAGACGGGACAGGGGAGCTCGAGCAGTACTTC,CASSQGPPDGTGELEQYF,NA,TRBV4-2,TRBD1,TRBJ2-7
TGCGCCAGCAGCCAAGGGGGGTTTAGGGGGCCCGGAGCAGATACGCAGTATTTT,CASSQGGFRGPGADTQYF,many,TRBV4-1,TRBD1,TRBJ2-3
TGCAGTGCTAGAGAAGACAGGCTGCAGTTCTTC,CSAREDRLQFF,NA,TRBV20-1,NA,TRBJ2-1
TGCGCCAGCAGCTTGGCAGGGATGATGAACACTGAAGCTTTCTTT,CASSLAGMMNTEAFF,NA,TRBV5-1,NA,TRBJ1-1
TGTGCCAGCAGATACAGGGACGGCTACACCTTC,CASRYRDGYTF,NA,TRBV28,NA,TRBJ1-2
TGTGCCAGCAGTTTGACACAAAACTATGGCTACACCTTC,CASSLTQNYGYTF,many,TRBV28,NA,TRBJ1-2
TGTGCCAGCAGCGCTCGACACCTTGAAGCTTTCTTT,CASSARHLEAFF,NA,TRBV7-2,NA,TRBJ1-1
TGTGCCAGCTCACCTAATCAGGGTACCGATGAAAAACTGTTTTTT,CASSPNQGTDEKLFF,NA,TRBV18,NA,TRBJ1-4
TGTGCCAGCAGCCCCCGACTAGAGGGGTCCTACGAGCAGTACTTC,CASSPRLEGSYEQYF,NA,TRBV9,NA,TRBJ2-7